Presented here are 30 T cell receptor beta chains from one specimen sequenced in a study of cytomegalovirus exposure and HLA in healthy donors. The PCR had 60 Vbeta and 13 Jbeta primers. Assay: immunoSEQ multiplex PCR; the TCRdb copy retains only in-frame clones and omits some. There are 100,000 to 150,000 clones in the sample; over 80% occur only once, and about 1.5% lies in the top ten. Sequencing was done on a sample of PBMCs. The receptors were sampled from a man aged 40-49 years in good health and CMV-seronegative.

This clone was counted a single time. This chain connects TRBV7-3 to TRBJ1-2; weak D call: TRBD1 (6 bases). The V gene's germline CDR1 is SGHTA and CDR2 FQGTGA. Trimming shortened V by 3 bases and J by 4 bases, and 18 bases separated the two germline ends. The CDR3 extends over 16 amino acids. For the CDR3, the DNA is TGTGCCAGCAGCTTCTCACCCACCGGGACACCCTATGGCTACACCTTC. Its protein is CASSFSPTGTPYGYTF.

This clone came up once. The chain combines TRBV2 with TRBJ1-5, with D unresolved. Per the germline V gene, CDR1 is SNHLY and CDR2 is FYNNEI. The CDR3 totals 13 residues. The V and J ends lost 6 bases and 6 bases respectively, with 12 bases between them. The CDR3 spells CASRYGEVQPQHF. In nucleotides, the CDR3 is TGTGCCAGCAGGTACGGAGAGGTTCAGCCCCAGCATTTT.

This clone was found once. V is TRBV11-3 and J is TRBJ2-1; no clear D. The germline V and J ends were trimmed by 6 bases and 4 bases, with 10 bases remaining between them. The V gene's germline CDR1 is SGHNT and CDR2 YENEEA. This CDR3 comprises 13 residues. Here the CDR3 reads CASSSTAYNEQFF. In DNA, the CDR3 is TGTGCCAGCAGTTCAACTGCATACAATGAGCAGTTCTTC. The full variable domain, its missing parts supplied by reference TRBV11-3 and TRBJ2-1, is EAGVVQSPRYKIIEKKQPVAFWCNPISGHNTLYWYLQNLGQGPELLIRYENEEAVDDSQLPKDRFSAERLKGVDSTLKIQPAELGDSAVYLCASSSTAYNEQFFGPGTRLTVL.

The gene calls are TRBV5-1 and TRBJ2-1, with 8 bases lining up with TRBD1. Germline loops: CDR1 SGHRS, CDR2 YFSETQ. J was trimmed by 3 bases and V by 6 bases; bases with no gene match: 5. CDR3 size: 14 residues. This chain's CDR3 is CASKDRVGYNEQFF. In DNA form, the CDR3 reads TGCGCCAGCAAGGACAGGGTTGGCTACAATGAGCAGTTCTTC. Supplemented by reference TRBV5-1 and TRBJ2-1, the full variable domain reads KAGVTQTPRYLIKTRGQQVTLSCSPISGHRSVSWYQQTPGQGLQFLFEYFSETQRNKGNFPGRFSGRQFSNSRSEMNVSTLELGDSALYLCASKDRVGYNEQFFGPGTRLTVL.

CDR3 coding DNA: TGTGCCAGTAGTACCGACAGGGCCAATTCACCCCTCCACTTT. This gives the protein CASSTDRANSPLHF. This chain connects TRBV19 to TRBJ1-6; 7 nucleotides align to TRBD1. CDR1 and CDR2 from the germline V gene are LNHDA and SQIVND (reference sequence). J was trimmed by 7 bases and V by 4 bases; bases with no gene match: 4. This CDR3 contains 14 residues.

The chain employs TRBV27 and TRBJ2-3; the match to TRBD2 covers 11 bases. Germline trimming cut 6 bases from V and 4 bases from J; bases unmatched to any gene: 6. The CDR3 is 15 residues long. CDR1 is MNHEY, CDR2 SMNVEV, per germline (reference sequence). Written as DNA, the CDR3 is TGTGCCAGCAGCAAGCTAGCGGGGGGAGCAGATACGCAGTATTTT. Translation gives CASSKLAGGADTQYF.

V gene TRBV6-5 combines with J gene TRBJ1-1; TRBD1 agrees at 7 bases. Germline V gives CDR1 MNHEY, CDR2 SVGAGI. J lost 6 bases, V lost 3 bases, and 4 bases had no gene match. CDR3 length: 13 residues. This CDR3 reads CASSYYRGAEAFF. DNA for the CDR3: TGTGCCAGCAGTTATTACAGGGGAGCTGAAGCTTTCTTT.

The chain recombines TRBV7-9 with TRBJ2-7; 9 bases are a match to TRBD2. This CDR3 comprises 15 residues. Germline V gives CDR1 SEHNR, CDR2 FQNEAQ (reference sequence). The V gene end was trimmed by 5 bases and the J gene end by 3 bases; junction bases not matched to a gene: 8. The CDR3 sequence: CASSPAGTSYYEQYF. The DNA of the CDR3 is TGTGCCAGCAGCCCCGCCGGGACTAGCTACTACGAGCAGTACTTC.

The gene calls are TRBV27 and TRBJ2-2, with 9 bases that match TRBD2. Trimming cost V 0 bases and J 2 bases; bases outside gene matches: 7. CDR1 MNHEY and CDR2 SMNVEV come from the germline V gene (reference sequence). The CDR3 loop spans 18 amino acids. CDR3 DNA: TGTGCCAGCAGTTTATCGATCGGGCGGGAGGGTAACACCGGGGAGCTGTTTTTT. As protein: CASSLSIGREGNTGELFF.

The V and J genes are TRBV7-2 and TRBJ2-2, with 7 bases aligning to TRBD2. Germline V gives CDR1 SGHTA, CDR2 FQGNSA. After removal of 6 bases from V and 5 bases from J, the junction contained 9 bases not matched to a gene. This CDR3 region has 15 residues. The CDR3 DNA is TGTGCCAGCAGTCAATGGGGGGGAGGGACCGGGGAGCTGTTTTTT. It yields the protein CASSQWGGGTGELFF.

This chain links TRBV6-6 with TRBJ2-7; 7 nucleotides match TRBD2. The germline CDR1 and CDR2 sequences are MNHNY and SVGAGI (reference sequence). With V trimmed by 5 bases and J by 3 bases, 4 bases remained unmatched. CDR3 length: 13 residues. The CDR3 protein is CASSSASGYEQYF. In nucleotides, the CDR3 is TGTGCCAGCAGTAGTGCTAGCGGCTACGAGCAGTACTTC.

CDR3 protein: CASTPGEGLYGYTF. The CDR3 nucleotides are TGTGCCAGCACCCCTGGGGAGGGGCTCTATGGCTACACCTTC. The chain has TRBV28 and TRBJ1-2; tentatively, D is TRBD1 (5 bases). Germline assignment: CDR1 MDHEN and CDR2 SYDVKM. The CDR3 runs 14 residues. V lost 7 bases to trimming and J lost 4 bases, with 16 bases between them.

This chain joins TRBV5-1 and TRBJ2-2, with D possibly matching TRBD1 (6 bases). Trimming cost V 0 bases and J 3 bases, with 9 bases left between them. The germline CDR1 and CDR2 sequences are SGHRS and YFSETQ. The CDR3 contains 15 residues. The CDR3 bases are TGCGCCAGCAGCTTGGGTGGGGGCTACACCGGGGAGCTGTTTTTT. Translating it yields CASSLGGGYTGELFF.

The chain uses TRBV5-4 and TRBJ2-7, with 9 nucleotides matching TRBD1. The CDR3 totals 14 residues. V was pared by 4 bases and J by 2 bases, with 4 bases of the junction left unmatched. The germline V gene encodes CDR1 SGHNT and CDR2 YYREEE (reference sequence). As DNA, the CDR3 is TGTGCCAGCAGCGGGGACAGGGCTCCCTACGAGCAGTACTTC. Translated: CASSGDRAPYEQYF. Drawing the rest from reference TRBV5-4 and TRBJ2-7, the complete variable domain is ETGVTQSPTHLIKTRGQQVTLRCSSQSGHNTVSWYQQALGQGPQFIFQYYREEENGRGNFPPRFSGLQFPNYSSELNVNALELDDSALYLCASSGDRAPYEQYFGPGTRLTVT.

This clone was picked up one time. The J gene is TRBJ2-3, the V gene TRBV5-1; 8 bases agree with TRBD2. The J segment lost 2 bases and the V segment lost 3 bases, leaving 5 bases of the junction unmatched. Germline CDR1 SGHRS, CDR2 YFSETQ. The CDR3 sequence is 15 residues long. The CDR3 bases are TGCGCCAGCAGCTGGCTAGCGGGTAACACAGATACGCAGTATTTT. Amino acid sequence: CASSWLAGNTDTQYF. Based on the CDR3 plus reference TRBV5-1 and TRBJ2-3, the full variable domain is KAGVTQTPRYLIKTRGQQVTLSCSPISGHRSVSWYQQTPGQGLQFLFEYFSETQRNKGNFPGRFSGRQFSNSRSEMNVSTLELGDSALYLCASSWLAGNTDTQYFGPGTRLTVL.

The gene calls are TRBV11-2 and TRBJ2-7; 9 positions match TRBD2. The CDR3 contains 15 residues. Trimming took 3 bases from V and 7 from J; bases not matched to a gene: 10. The germline V gene has CDR1 SGHAT and CDR2 FQNNGV. The CDR3 DNA reads TGTGCCAGCAGCTTGATGCGGGGGGGCTTCCTAGAGCAGTACTTC. Amino acids: CASSLMRGGFLEQYF. Complete variable domain (other parts from reference TRBV11-2 and TRBJ2-7): EAGVAQSPRYKIIEKRQSVAFWCNPISGHATLYWYQQILGQGPKLLIQFQNNGVVDDSQLPKDRFSAERLKGVDSTLKIQPAKLEDSAVYLCASSLMRGGFLEQYFGPGTRLTVT.

The chain joins TRBV2 to TRBJ1-1; D unclear. Germline values: CDR1 SNHLY, CDR2 FYNNEI. V was trimmed by 3 bases and J by 3 bases, leaving 11 bases between them. The length of the CDR3 is 14 residues. CDR3 loop: CASSERVGYTEAFF. The CDR3 DNA follows: TGTGCCAGCAGTGAGAGGGTAGGTTACACTGAAGCTTTCTTT. The entire variable domain, with the rest obtained from reference TRBV2 and TRBJ1-1, is as follows: EPEVTQTPSHQVTQMGQEVILRCVPISNHLYFYWYRQILGQKVEFLVSFYNNEISEKSEIFDDQFSVERPDGSNFTLKIRSTKLEDSAMYFCASSERVGYTEAFFGQGTRLTVV.

About this clone itself: At one end the junction does not follow the germline gene, possibly because of a read error. The chain combines TRBV7-9 with TRBJ2-3; perhaps TRBD1 as D (6 bases). CDR1 is SEHNR, CDR2 FQNEAQ, per germline (reference sequence). CDR3 size: 16 residues. For the CDR3, the DNA is TGTTCCAGCAGCCCAGGGGCCGGGGTTAGCACAGATACGCAGTATTTT. It yields the protein CSSSPGAGVSTDTQYF. The entire variable domain, with the rest obtained from reference TRBV7-9 and TRBJ2-3, is as follows: DTGVSQNPRHKITKRGQNVTFRCDPISEHNRLYWYRQTLGQGPEFLTYFQNEAQLEKSRLLSDRFSAERPKGSFSTLEIQRTEQGDSAMYLCSSSPGAGVSTDTQYFGPGTRLTVL.

V and J are TRBV5-4 and TRBJ2-5; 10 bases line up with TRBD2. The end of the DNA fits TRBJ2-7 better, so the J call may be wrong. There are 15 residues in the CDR3. CDR1 is SGHNT, CDR2 YYREEE, per germline (reference sequence). CDR3 DNA sequence: TGTGCCAGCAGCTTCGGACTAGCGGAACTATACGAGCAGTACTTC. Encoded protein: CASSFGLAELYEQYF.

The gene calls are TRBV2 and TRBJ1-6; no firm D call. Germline V gene lookup returns CDR1 SNHLY and CDR2 FYNNEI. V lost 8 bases to trimming and J lost 1 base, with 12 bases between them. This CDR3 has 15 amino acids. CDR3 loop: CASGGGESYNSPLHF. DNA of the CDR3: TGTGCCAGCGGTGGAGGCGAGTCCTATAATTCACCCCTCCACTTT.

V usage is TRBV30 and J usage is TRBJ2-3; no firm D call. Germline lookup yields CDR1 GTSNPN and CDR2 SVGIG (reference sequence). The CDR3 sequence is 15 residues long. Trimming took 0 bases from V and 0 from J, leaving 10 bases between them. CDR3 nucleotide sequence: TGTGCCTGGAGTGTACGTACGCGTAGCACAGATACGCAGTATTTT. Its translation is CAWSVRTRSTDTQYF.

V gene TRBV28 combines with J gene TRBJ2-1; D perhaps matches TRBD1 (6 bases). V lost 6 bases and J 6 bases, leaving 18 bases between the germline ends. This CDR3 is 15 amino acids long. CDR1 and CDR2 (germline): MDHEN, SYDVKM. This chain's CDR3 is CASSPRGMGANEQFF. The CDR3 bases are TGTGCCAGCAGCCCGAGAGGGATGGGGGCCAATGAGCAGTTCTTC.

The rearrangement links TRBV5-6 to TRBJ2-4; D unresolved. The V and J ends lost 1 base and 3 bases respectively, with 11 bases between them. The CDR3 is 15 amino acids. CDR1 and CDR2 from the germline V gene are SGHDT and YYEEEE. The CDR3 DNA sequence: TGTGCCAGCAGCTTGCTCAGGCTAAACAAAAACATTCAGTACTTC. This sequence encodes CASSLLRLNKNIQYF.

The genes are TRBV5-1 and TRBJ2-7, with 8 bases matching TRBD1. The CDR3 length is 16 residues. V lost 0 bases and J lost 3; bases outside the gene matches: 8. The germline V gene encodes CDR1 SGHRS and CDR2 YFSETQ. The CDR3 sequence: CASSLEGTGDYYEQYF. The CDR3 region has the DNA TGCGCCAGCAGCTTGGAGGGGACAGGTGACTACTACGAGCAGTACTTC.

Points on this clone: One end of the junction varies from germline; a read error may be responsible. This chain links TRBV7-9 with TRBJ1-2; 11 bases line up with TRBD1. Looked up from germline, CDR1 is SEHNR and CDR2 is FQNEAQ (reference sequence). The CDR3 consists of 14 residues. The CDR3 nucleotides are TGTTCCAGCAGCTCGGGACAGGGGGTACTTGGCTACACCTTC. As protein: CSSSSGQGVLGYTF.

The V call is TRBV28, the J call TRBJ1-4; 9 bases fit TRBD1. The CDR3 covers 16 residues. CDR1 is MDHEN and CDR2 is SYDVKM in the germline V gene. The junction had 4 bases not matched to a gene; V was cut back by 5 bases and J by 0 bases. CDR3 loop: CASSRDRDTTNEKLFF. CDR3 in DNA: TGTGCCAGCAGTCGGGACAGGGACACAACTAATGAAAAACTGTTTTTT.

V is TRBV5-4 and J is TRBJ2-3; no reliable D call. The CDR3 sequence is 15 residues long. Trimming cost V 6 bases and J 0 bases, with 14 bases left between them. The V gene's germline CDR1 is SGHNT and CDR2 YYREEE (reference sequence). As DNA, the CDR3 is TGTGCCAGCACTCAAATCGACGGGAGCACAGATACGCAGTATTTT. It specifies CASTQIDGSTDTQYF.

The chain has TRBV28 and TRBJ2-5; D is possibly TRBD2 (7 bases). Looked up from germline, CDR1 is MDHEN and CDR2 is SYDVKM. Trimming took off 7 bases at V and 5 bases at J, with 14 bases between the two ends. The CDR3 runs to 13 residues. CDR3 DNA: TGTGCCAGCAACGGGGGGCGAAGGGAGACCCAGTACTTC. Protein: CASNGGRRETQYF.

This sequence joins TRBV28 and TRBJ1-5; 7 nucleotides line up with TRBD1. The length of the CDR3 is 16 residues. V trimming: 5 bases; J trimming: 6 bases; junction bases outside the gene matches: 13. Looked up from germline, CDR1 is MDHEN and CDR2 is SYDVKM. The chain's CDR3 is CASSPHRGLSGQPQHF. The CDR3 DNA follows: TGTGCCAGCAGTCCCCACAGGGGCCTAAGTGGTCAGCCCCAGCATTTT.

The genes are TRBV7-2 and TRBJ2-7, with 12 nucleotides matching TRBD2. This CDR3 has 17 residues. The V segment lost 1 base and the J segment 1 base; nucleotides outside the gene matches: 5. Looked up from germline, CDR1 is SGHTA and CDR2 is FQGNSA. CDR3 loop: CASSLDGTSGFSYEQYF. Here the CDR3 DNA reads TGTGCCAGCAGCTTAGATGGGACTAGCGGGTTTTCCTACGAGCAGTACTTC.